Each of the 6 T cell receptor beta chains below was sequenced from the same sample in a study of T cells in Graves' hyperthyroidism and ophthalmopathy. TCR beta CDR3 regions were amplified from RNA transcripts. The HTBI primer set was used in a first-round RT-PCR of the TCR CDR3. TCRdb independently ran MiXCR on the multiplex PCR reads; one entry per CDR3 protein. The table lists nearly 600,000 distinct CDR3 sequences, approximately 14% of them singletons. The material sequenced was blood. Every receptor here comes from a woman aged 25-40 years with Graves' hyperthyroidism that later progressed to Graves' ophthalmopathy.

The genes are TRBV20-1 and TRBJ2-7, with 8 bases fitting TRBD1. The CDR3 runs to 15 residues. CDR1 and CDR2 from the germline V gene are DFQATT and SNEGSKA (reference sequence). CDR3 in DNA: TGCAGCGCAGATACCGGGACAGGTGGGGTCTACGAGCAGTACTTC. Amino acids: CSADTGTGGVYEQYF.

This rearrangement joins TRBV12-3 or TRBV12-4 to TRBJ1-2, with D possibly being TRBD1 (6 bases). There are 13 residues in the CDR3. Trimming pared 5 bases from V and 7 bases from J, leaving 14 bases between. The CDR3 DNA reads TGTGCCAGCAGTCCGTACAGGGTGGGTGGCTACACCTTC. Residues: CASSPYRVGGYTF.

V usage is TRBV4-2 and J usage is TRBJ2-5, with a possible D match to TRBD1 (6 bases). Germline V gene lookup returns CDR1 LGHNA and CDR2 YNFKEQ. V was pared by 0 bases and J by 5 bases, with 13 bases between. The CDR3 extends over 15 amino acids. The CDR3 region is CASSQELDSPETQYF. CDR3 DNA: TGTGCCAGCAGCCAAGAGTTGGACAGCCCGGAGACCCAGTACTTC.

This clonotype has ten or more counts. The chain links TRBV11-3 to TRBJ2-7; D call uncertain. Germline V CDR1 and CDR2: SGHNT, YENEEA. The CDR3 is 13 amino acids. Deletions cut 8 bases from V and 1 base from J, with 12 bases between. Here the CDR3 reads CASGATNSYEQYF. The CDR3 DNA reads as TGTGCCAGCGGAGCGACAAATTCCTACGAGCAGTACTTC.

There are many counts of this clonotype. Here the CDR3 reads CATSAPDGLAANNEQFF. DNA of the CDR3: TGTGCCACCAGTGCCCCCGACGGACTAGCGGCAAACAATGAGCAGTTCTTC. The genes are TRBV24-1 and TRBJ2-1; 10 nucleotides align to TRBD2. V was pared by 5 bases and J by 5 bases, with 11 bases of the junction left unmatched. CDR3 length: 17 residues. The V gene's germline CDR1 is KGHDR and CDR2 SFDVKD.

Ten or more counts support this clonotype. This rearrangement joins TRBV11-2 to TRBJ2-1; D gene ambiguous. V was cut by 5 bases and J by 8 bases, with 16 bases left in between. The V gene's germline CDR1 is SGHAT and CDR2 FQNNGV. This CDR3 spans 14 amino acids. CDR3 in DNA: TGTGCCAGCAGCGCCGCCCTGATTAGATATGAGCAGTTCTTC. It translates to CASSAALIRYEQFF. Supplemented by reference TRBV11-2 and TRBJ2-1, the full variable domain reads EAGVAQSPRYKIIEKRQSVAFWCNPISGHATLYWYQQILGQGPKLLIQFQNNGVVDDSQLPKDRFSAERLKGVDSTLKIQPAKLEDSAVYLCASSAALIRYEQFFGPGTRLTVL.